The 25 T cell receptor beta chains below were found in one sample sequenced in a study of identical twins. One entry per CDR3 protein, called by TCRdb with MiXCR from the 5' RACE reads. The table lists 700,000 or so distinct CDR3 sequences, 20% to 25% of them singletons. A further study also used this sample, focusing on T cells expressing NK-cell markers.

The sample comprised PBMCs. The receptor source for this set is a woman between 18 and 29 years old in good health.

The chain combines TRBV29-1 with TRBJ2-1, with 8 bases fitting TRBD2. The CDR3 has 13 amino acids. Germline loops: CDR1 SQVTM, CDR2 ANQGSEA. Trimming took 4 bases from V and 6 from J; bases not matched to a gene: 5. The CDR3 region has the DNA TGCAGCGTTGGGACTAGCAGTGGCAATGAGCAGTTCTTC. Protein: CSVGTSSGNEQFF.

CDR3 nucleotide sequence: TGCAGTGCTATGGGAGGGGGGGGCGACCAAGAGACCCAGTACTTC. Its protein is CSAMGGGGDQETQYF. The chain joins TRBV20-1 to TRBJ2-5; possibly TRBD2 for D (7 bases). This CDR3 contains 15 residues. Trimming removed 4 bases at V and 0 bases at J, with 15 bases between. Germline-derived CDR1 and CDR2 are DFQATT and SNEGSKA (reference sequence).

The chain uses TRBV5-1 and TRBJ1-1; 10 bases agree with TRBD1. V lost 4 bases and J lost 6; bases outside the gene matches: 3. Per germline, CDR1 SGHRS and CDR2 YFSETQ. The CDR3 totals 13 residues. The CDR3 DNA sequence: TGCGCCAGCAGCCACGGACAGGGGGCTGAAGCTTTCTTT. It codes for CASSHGQGAEAFF.

This clonotype was detected only a few times. The V call is TRBV27, the J call TRBJ1-2, with unresolved D. V was shortened by 1 base and J by 8 bases, with 11 bases between the two germline ends. The CDR3 loop spans 13 amino acids. Germline V gene data show CDR1 as MNHEY and CDR2 as SMNVEV (reference sequence). The CDR3 loop is CASSLYSVGGYTF. The CDR3 bases are TGTGCCAGCAGTTTATACAGCGTTGGAGGCTACACCTTC.

This clonotype has a count of ten or more. The chain employs TRBV20-1 and TRBJ2-1; D might be TRBD2 (7 bases). From germline, CDR1 is DFQATT and CDR2 SNEGSKA (reference sequence). The CDR3 consists of 14 residues. Deletions cut 2 bases from V and 7 bases from J, with 15 bases between. CDR3 region: CSARNVRGANEQFF. For the CDR3, the DNA is TGCAGTGCTAGAAACGTTCGGGGGGCTAATGAGCAGTTCTTC.

The genes are TRBV12-3 or TRBV12-4 and TRBJ2-6; no firm D call. There are 15 residues in the CDR3. Trimming removed 1 base from V and 5 bases from J, with 9 bases in between. CDR3 coding DNA: TGTGCCAGCAGTTTAGGCCTAGGCCGGGCCAACGTCCTGACTTTC. It specifies CASSLGLGRANVLTF.

This clonotype showed up many times. The chain recombines TRBV20-1 with TRBJ2-7; a weak D match, TRBD2 (6 bases). The germline CDR1 and CDR2 sequences are DFQATT and SNEGSKA (reference sequence). This CDR3 is 14 amino acids long. V lost 3 bases and J lost 2, with 14 bases in between. The CDR3 spells CSASWVGGTYEQYF. In nucleotides, the CDR3 is TGCAGTGCTAGCTGGGTGGGAGGCACCTACGAGCAGTACTTC.

This chain uses TRBV7-9 with TRBJ2-1; perhaps D is TRBD1 or TRBD2 (5 bases each). The germline V gene has CDR1 SEHNR and CDR2 FQNEAQ (reference sequence). There are 16 residues in the CDR3. Trimming removed 1 base from V and 5 bases from J, with 15 bases in between. CDR3: CASSLETGHGHNEQFF. CDR3 nucleotide sequence: TGTGCCAGCAGCTTAGAAACGGGGCACGGACACAATGAGCAGTTCTTC.

This clonotype has just a few counts. The chain combines TRBV7-2 with TRBJ2-3, with TRBD1 as a possible D gene (5 bases). This CDR3 spans 13 amino acids. Trimming cost V 5 bases and J 11 bases, with 17 bases left between them. The germline CDR1 and CDR2 sequences are SGHTA and FQGNSA. This CDR3 is CASSPPEGARQYF. In DNA, the CDR3 is TGTGCCAGCAGCCCACCCGAAGGGGCGCGGCAGTATTTT.

The chain joins TRBV7-8 to TRBJ2-7; D might be TRBD1 (6 bases). The CDR3 is 13 residues long. V was pared by 5 bases and J by 5 bases, with 13 bases between. CDR1 and CDR2 (germline): SGHVS, FQNEAQ. As DNA, the CDR3 is TGTGCCAGCAGCACGGATGGGGGCGACGAGCAGTACTTC. This translates into CASSTDGGDEQYF.

This chain connects TRBV12-3 or TRBV12-4 to TRBJ2-3; TRBD2 aligns across 8 bases. V lost 7 bases to trimming and J lost 4 bases; unmatched junction nucleotides: 7. This CDR3 is 14 amino acids long. This CDR3 reads CASNQRGFSDTQYF. The DNA for the CDR3 is TGTGCCAGCAATCAGCGGGGGTTCTCAGATACGCAGTATTTT.

This clonotype was seen more than once but under ten times. The rearrangement links TRBV20-1 to TRBJ2-4; D is ambiguous. CDR1 and CDR2 from the germline V gene are DFQATT and SNEGSKA (reference sequence). Trimming cost V 5 bases and J 7 bases, with 18 bases left between them. The CDR3 length is 14 residues. The DNA of the CDR3 is TGCAGTGCTTCGGTCCCGCCCGGAAAGAACATTCAGTACTTC. Residues: CSASVPPGKNIQYF.

The CDR3 spells CASSLTTGTSSPLHF. CDR3 in DNA: TGTGCCAGCAGCTTGACTACAGGGACCAGTTCACCCCTCCACTTT. J is TRBJ1-6 and V is TRBV5-6; a weak D match, TRBD1 (6 bases). The germline V and J ends were trimmed by 1 base and 9 bases, with 14 bases remaining between them. The CDR3 sequence is 15 residues long. Germline values: CDR1 SGHDT, CDR2 YYEEEE.

The chain joins TRBV11-2 to TRBJ2-1; D is ambiguous. The CDR3 totals 14 residues. Germline lookup yields CDR1 SGHAT and CDR2 FQNNGV. V was cut by 5 bases and J by 4 bases, with 12 bases left in between. In nucleotides, the CDR3 is TGTGCCAGCAGCCATGGTCGCCCTTACAATGAGCAGTTCTTC. The encoded protein is CASSHGRPYNEQFF.

This clonotype was recorded a few times. The chain links TRBV5-1 to TRBJ2-6; D remains ambiguous. This CDR3 has 13 amino acids. Germline V lookup: CDR1 SGHRS, CDR2 YFSETQ. V lost 6 bases and J lost 4, with 8 bases in between. The CDR3, as DNA: TGCGCCAGCATGTTTTCCGGGGCCAACGTCCTGACTTTC. It translates to CASMFSGANVLTF.

This clonotype has more than one count but fewer than ten. This chain connects TRBV6-1 to TRBJ1-4; D might be TRBD1 (5 bases). The V gene lost 6 bases and the J gene lost 0 bases, with 14 bases spanning the gap. Germline loops: CDR1 MNHNS, CDR2 SASEGT. The CDR3 has 16 residues. The CDR3 loop reads CASRDGGDPTNEKLFF. CDR3 in DNA: TGTGCCAGCAGGGATGGGGGGGACCCAACTAATGAAAAACTGTTTTTT.

This clonotype has only one observation. This sequence joins TRBV28 and TRBJ2-7; 7 nucleotides match TRBD2. This CDR3 is built from 15 residues. The V segment lost 6 bases and the J segment 0 bases; nucleotides outside the gene matches: 8. In germline, CDR1 is MDHEN, CDR2 SYDVKM. This chain's CDR3 is CASRGGKRVSYEQYF. CDR3 bases: TGTGCCAGCAGGGGGGGGAAGCGGGTCTCCTACGAGCAGTACTTC.

The genes are TRBV7-9 and TRBJ2-7, with D hard to call. Germline V gene lookup returns CDR1 SEHNR and CDR2 FQNEAQ (reference sequence). The CDR3 covers 13 residues. Trimming took off 1 base at V and 3 bases at J, with 7 bases between the two ends. The CDR3 loop reads CASSLGHFYEQYF. The DNA for the CDR3 is TGTGCCAGCAGCTTAGGACACTTCTACGAGCAGTACTTC. The whole variable domain, remainder taken from reference TRBV7-9 and TRBJ2-7, is DTGVSQNPRHKITKRGQNVTFRCDPISEHNRLYWYRQTLGQGPEFLTYFQNEAQLEKSRLLSDRFSAERPKGSFSTLEIQRTEQGDSAMYLCASSLGHFYEQYFGPGTRLTVT.

At least ten counts were recorded for this clonotype. CDR3 region: CASSLGARANYGYTF. The CDR3 DNA follows: TGCGCCAGCAGCTTGGGAGCGAGAGCTAACTATGGCTACACCTTC. The chain has TRBV5-1 and TRBJ1-2; D is uncertain. The germline V and J ends were trimmed by 0 bases and 0 bases, with 9 bases remaining between them. Germline-derived CDR1 and CDR2 are SGHRS and YFSETQ. The CDR3 covers 15 residues.

The chain employs TRBV20-1 and TRBJ2-2, with D uncertain. The CDR3 length is 12 residues. Germline CDR1 DFQATT, CDR2 SNEGSKA (reference sequence). V lost 4 bases and J lost 6, with 9 bases in between. The CDR3 here is CSANRLAGELFF. CDR3 sequence (DNA): TGCAGTGCTAATCGCCTAGCCGGGGAGCTGTTTTTT.

The genes are TRBV7-9 and TRBJ2-7; 9 nucleotides line up with TRBD1. The V segment lost 4 bases and the J segment 7 bases; nucleotides outside the gene matches: 11. This CDR3 has 15 amino acids. CDR1 is SEHNR, CDR2 FQNEAQ, per germline (reference sequence). The CDR3 is CASSSPGQGGWEQYF. In DNA form, the CDR3 reads TGTGCCAGCAGCTCTCCGGGACAGGGAGGTTGGGAGCAGTACTTC. Supplemented by reference TRBV7-9 and TRBJ2-7, the full variable domain reads DTGVSQNPRHKITKRGQNVTFRCDPISEHNRLYWYRQTLGQGPEFLTYFQNEAQLEKSRLLSDRFSAERPKGSFSTLEIQRTEQGDSAMYLCASSSPGQGGWEQYFGPGTRLTVT.

The rearrangement joins TRBV6-1 to TRBJ2-2; 7 bases are shared with TRBD1. The CDR3 runs to 14 residues. Trimming at V came to 5 bases and at J to 7 bases, leaving 7 bases not matched to a gene. Germline lookup yields CDR1 MNHNS and CDR2 SASEGT. The CDR3 loop is CASSTGALVGELFF. DNA of the CDR3: TGTGCCAGCAGTACAGGGGCGTTGGTCGGGGAGCTGTTTTTT.

This clonotype was observed a handful of times. The gene calls are TRBV5-1 and TRBJ2-1; D is perhaps TRBD1 or TRBD2 (5 bases each). The V end was cut by 3 bases, the J end by 6 bases, with 22 bases between. There are 17 residues in the CDR3. CDR1 SGHRS and CDR2 YFSETQ come from the germline V gene. The CDR3 is CASSSHFRETRPNEQFF. DNA for the CDR3: TGCGCCAGCAGCTCCCACTTCAGGGAGACTCGGCCCAATGAGCAGTTCTTC.

This clonotype was picked up many times. Its ends do not fully match the called genes, so a read error is possible. The rearrangement uses TRBV12-3 or TRBV12-4 and TRBJ2-2, with a weak D call TRBD2 (5 bases). The CDR3 contains 13 residues. The CDR3 is CASSLGGTGELFF. The CDR3 coding sequence is TGTGCCAGCAGCTTAGGAGGCACCGGGGAGCTGTTTTTT.

This clonotype has more than one count but fewer than ten. The chain carries TRBV5-1 and TRBJ2-1; 9 nucleotides agree with TRBD1. The CDR3 totals 13 residues. J gave up 7 bases and V 7 bases, and 6 bases lay outside the gene matches. Germline values: CDR1 SGHRS, CDR2 YFSETQ. CDR3 in DNA: TGCGCCAGCTCCGGGACAGGGACGAATGAGCAGTTCTTC. As protein: CASSGTGTNEQFF.